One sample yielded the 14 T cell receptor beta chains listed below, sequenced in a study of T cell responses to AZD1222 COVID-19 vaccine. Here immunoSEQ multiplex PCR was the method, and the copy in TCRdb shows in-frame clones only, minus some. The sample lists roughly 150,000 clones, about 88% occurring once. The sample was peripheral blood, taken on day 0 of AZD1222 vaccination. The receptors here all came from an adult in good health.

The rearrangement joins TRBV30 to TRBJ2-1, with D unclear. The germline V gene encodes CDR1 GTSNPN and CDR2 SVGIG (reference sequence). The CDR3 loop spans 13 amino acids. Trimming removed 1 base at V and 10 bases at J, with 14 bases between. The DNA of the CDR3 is TGTGCCTGGAGTGCGGGTAGGGCCGCAGAGCAGTTCTTC. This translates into CAWSAGRAAEQFF.

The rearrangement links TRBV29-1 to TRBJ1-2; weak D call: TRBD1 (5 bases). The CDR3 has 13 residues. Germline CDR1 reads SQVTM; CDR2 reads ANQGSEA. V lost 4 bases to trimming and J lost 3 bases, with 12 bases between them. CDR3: CSVVRGEDYGYTF. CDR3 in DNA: TGCAGCGTTGTACGGGGGGAGGACTATGGCTACACCTTC.

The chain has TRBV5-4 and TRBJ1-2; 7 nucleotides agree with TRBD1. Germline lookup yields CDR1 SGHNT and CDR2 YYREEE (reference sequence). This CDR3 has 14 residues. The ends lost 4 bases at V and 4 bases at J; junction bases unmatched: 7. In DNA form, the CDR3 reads TGTGCCAGCAGCCTTCAGGGGGTGGGCTATGGCTACACCTTC. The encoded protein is CASSLQGVGYGYTF.

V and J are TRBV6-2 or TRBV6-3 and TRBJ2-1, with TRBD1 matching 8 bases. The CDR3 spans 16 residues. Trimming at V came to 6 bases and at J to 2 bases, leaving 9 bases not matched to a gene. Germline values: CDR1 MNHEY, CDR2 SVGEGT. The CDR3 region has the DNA TGTGCCAGCAGCCAGCCGACAGGGGACGCCTACAATGAGCAGTTCTTC. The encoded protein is CASSQPTGDAYNEQFF.

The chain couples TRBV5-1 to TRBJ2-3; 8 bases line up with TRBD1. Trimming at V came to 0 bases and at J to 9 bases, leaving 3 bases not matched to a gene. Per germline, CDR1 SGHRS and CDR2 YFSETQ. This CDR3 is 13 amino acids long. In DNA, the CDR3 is TGCGCCAGCAGCTTGGAACAGGGGGTCACGCAGTATTTT. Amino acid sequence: CASSLEQGVTQYF.

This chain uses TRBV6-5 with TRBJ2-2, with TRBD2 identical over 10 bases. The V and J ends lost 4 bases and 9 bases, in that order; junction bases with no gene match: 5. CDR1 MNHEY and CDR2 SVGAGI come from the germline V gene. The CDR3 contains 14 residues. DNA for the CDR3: TGTGCCAGCAGTTTGGGACTAGCGACCAGGGAGCTGTTTTTT. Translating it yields CASSLGLATRELFF.

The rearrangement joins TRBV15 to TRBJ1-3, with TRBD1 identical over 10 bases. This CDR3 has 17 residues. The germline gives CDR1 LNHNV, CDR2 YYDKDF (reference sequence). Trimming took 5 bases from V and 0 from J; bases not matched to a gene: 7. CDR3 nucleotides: TGTGCCACCAGCCGGTCCGGACAGGGGGTCTCTGGAAACACCATATATTTT. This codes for CATSRSGQGVSGNTIYF.

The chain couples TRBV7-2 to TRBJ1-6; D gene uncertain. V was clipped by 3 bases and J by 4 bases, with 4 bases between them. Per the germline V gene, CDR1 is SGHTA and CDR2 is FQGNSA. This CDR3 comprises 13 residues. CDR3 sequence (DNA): TGTGCCAGCAGCTTCACGTATAATTCACCCCTCCACTTT. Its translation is CASSFTYNSPLHF.

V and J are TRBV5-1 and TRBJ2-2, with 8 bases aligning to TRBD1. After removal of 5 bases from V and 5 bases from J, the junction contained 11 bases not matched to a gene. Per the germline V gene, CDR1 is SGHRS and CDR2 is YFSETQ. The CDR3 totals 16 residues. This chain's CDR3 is CASRLLQGAGTGELFF. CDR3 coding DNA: TGCGCCAGCAGACTTCTCCAGGGGGCAGGGACCGGGGAGCTGTTTTTT.

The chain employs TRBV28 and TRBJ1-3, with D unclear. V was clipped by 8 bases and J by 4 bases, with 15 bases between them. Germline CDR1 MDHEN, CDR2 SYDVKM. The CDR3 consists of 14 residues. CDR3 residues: CASLSHSVGNTIYF. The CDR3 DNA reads TGTGCCAGCCTTTCCCACAGCGTCGGAAACACCATATATTTT.

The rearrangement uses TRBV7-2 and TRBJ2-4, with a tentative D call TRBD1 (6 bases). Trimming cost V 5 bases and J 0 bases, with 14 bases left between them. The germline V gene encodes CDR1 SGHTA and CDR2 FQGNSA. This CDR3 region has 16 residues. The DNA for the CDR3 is TGTGCCAGCAGCCACCGGACAGTTGTAGCCAAAAACATTCAGTACTTC. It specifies CASSHRTVVAKNIQYF. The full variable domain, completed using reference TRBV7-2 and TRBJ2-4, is GAGVSQSPSNKVTEKGKDVELRCDPISGHTALYWYRQSLGQGLEFLIYFQGNSAPDKSGLPSDRFSAERTGGSVSTLTIQRTQQEDSAVYLCASSHRTVVAKNIQYFGAGTRLSVL.

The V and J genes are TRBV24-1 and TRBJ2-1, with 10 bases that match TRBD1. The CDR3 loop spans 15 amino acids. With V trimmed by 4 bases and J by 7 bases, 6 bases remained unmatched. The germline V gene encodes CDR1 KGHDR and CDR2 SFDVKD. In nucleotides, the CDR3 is TGTGCCACCAGTGAACCGGGACAGGGGAAAAATGAGCAGTTCTTC. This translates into CATSEPGQGKNEQFF.

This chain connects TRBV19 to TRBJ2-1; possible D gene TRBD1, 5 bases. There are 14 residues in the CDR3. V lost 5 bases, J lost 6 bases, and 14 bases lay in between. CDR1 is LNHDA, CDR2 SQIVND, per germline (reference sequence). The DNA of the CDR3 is TGTGCCAGTAGTGGGTACAGGTTTGTCAATGAGCAGTTCTTC. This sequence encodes CASSGYRFVNEQFF.

This chain's CDR3 is CASSSVGHPSSYNSPLHF. The CDR3 DNA reads TGTGCCAGCAGCTCGGTGGGACACCCGAGCTCCTATAATTCACCCCTCCACTTT. V and J are TRBV7-2 and TRBJ1-6; D may be TRBD1 (6 bases). CDR1 and CDR2 (germline): SGHTA, FQGNSA. The V end was cut by 4 bases, the J end by 0 bases, with 16 bases between. The CDR3 spans 18 residues.